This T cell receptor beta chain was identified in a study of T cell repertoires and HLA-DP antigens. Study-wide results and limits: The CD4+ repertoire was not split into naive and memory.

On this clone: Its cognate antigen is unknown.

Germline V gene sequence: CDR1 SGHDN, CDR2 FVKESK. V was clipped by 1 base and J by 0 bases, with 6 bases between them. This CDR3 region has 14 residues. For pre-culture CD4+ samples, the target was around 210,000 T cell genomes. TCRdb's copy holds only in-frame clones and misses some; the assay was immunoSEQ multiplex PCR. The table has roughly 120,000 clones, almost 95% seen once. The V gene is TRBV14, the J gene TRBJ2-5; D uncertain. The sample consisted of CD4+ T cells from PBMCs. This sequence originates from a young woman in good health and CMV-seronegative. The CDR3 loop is CASSQGRYQETQYF. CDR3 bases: TGTGCCAGCAGCCAAGGGCGGTACCAAGAGACCCAGTACTTC.